This entry lists 19 T cell receptor beta chains sequenced from one sample in a study of blood T cell repertoires in COVID-19. Assay used: immunoSEQ multiplex PCR; TCRdb lists only in-frame clones, some missing. Among roughly 80,000 clones listed, under 85% were seen once. The sample was peripheral blood. The receptor set was obtained from a human donor in a cohort sampled during active COVID-19.

The sample holds one count of this clone. V is TRBV12-3 or TRBV12-4 and J is TRBJ2-7; TRBD1 might be the D (6 bases). The CDR3 spans 13 residues. V lost 1 base, J lost 3 bases, and 7 bases lay in between. CDR3 amino acids: CASSLGQVYEQYF. The DNA of the CDR3 is TGTGCCAGCAGTTTAGGACAGGTCTACGAGCAGTACTTC.

The gene calls are TRBV18 and TRBJ2-3, with 7 bases fitting TRBD1. Germline CDR1 and CDR2: KGHSH and LQKENI. The CDR3 loop spans 15 amino acids. Trimming cost V 5 bases and J 3 bases; bases outside gene matches: 8. In nucleotides, the CDR3 is TGTGCCAGCTCATCGCAGGGGGTTATAACAGATACGCAGTATTTT. Encoded protein: CASSSQGVITDTQYF.

This chain links TRBV12-3 or TRBV12-4 with TRBJ2-7; TRBD2 aligns across 8 bases. This CDR3 is 13 amino acids long. V was pared by 5 bases and J by 6 bases, with 6 bases of the junction left unmatched. The CDR3 spells CASSSRGGREQYF. CDR3 bases: TGTGCCAGCAGTAGCCGGGGGGGGCGCGAGCAGTACTTC.

The rearrangement joins TRBV11-2 to TRBJ1-2; no definite D call. The CDR3 is 15 residues long. V shed 6 bases and J shed 8 bases, with 22 bases lying between them. Germline V gives CDR1 SGHAT, CDR2 FQNNGV. The CDR3 is CASSSKMVTSPGYTF. The CDR3 region has the DNA TGTGCCAGCAGTTCCAAGATGGTGACATCGCCGGGCTACACCTTC.

The V gene is TRBV18, the J gene TRBJ1-1; possible D gene TRBD1, 5 bases. V lost 7 bases and J 1 base, leaving 10 bases between the germline ends. The CDR3 contains 13 residues. Germline V CDR1 and CDR2: KGHSH, LQKENI. The CDR3 DNA sequence: TGTGCCAGCTTTCAGGGCAGGAACACTGAAGCTTTCTTT. The encoded protein is CASFQGRNTEAFF.

This clone was detected only once. The chain employs TRBV5-5 and TRBJ2-3; 8 bases align to TRBD2. V lost 0 bases, J lost 4 bases, and 7 bases stayed unmatched. Germline CDR1 is SGHKS and CDR2 is YYEKEE (reference sequence). This CDR3 comprises 16 residues. As DNA, the CDR3 is TGTGCCAGCAGCTTGGAAGGTCAAGCGGGGGCAGATACGCAGTATTTT. The encoded protein is CASSLEGQAGADTQYF.

J is TRBJ1-1 and V is TRBV19; D may be TRBD1 (5 bases). Germline V gene sequence: CDR1 LNHDA, CDR2 SQIVND (reference sequence). The CDR3 runs 15 residues. The ends were cut back, 5 bases at V and 0 bases at J, with 13 bases in the middle. CDR3 in amino acids: CASSEADTMNTEAFF. DNA for the CDR3: TGTGCCAGTAGTGAGGCGGACACCATGAACACTGAAGCTTTCTTT.

The chain carries TRBV4-1 and TRBJ1-5; no definite D call. CDR1 is MGHRA, CDR2 YSYEKL, per germline. This CDR3 region has 15 residues. Trimming pared 0 bases from V and 1 base from J, leaving 7 bases between. DNA for the CDR3: TGCGCCAGCAGCCAAGAGAGGTCGAGCAATCAGCCCCAGCATTTT. Residues: CASSQERSSNQPQHF.

The rearrangement links TRBV7-9 to TRBJ1-2; 9 positions agree with TRBD1. CDR1 is SEHNR, CDR2 FQNEAQ, per germline (reference sequence). The CDR3 spans 17 residues. With V trimmed by 0 bases and J by 0 bases, 5 bases remained unmatched. This CDR3 reads CASSLAGQGRPNYGYTF. The CDR3 DNA reads TGTGCCAGCAGCTTAGCGGGACAGGGTAGGCCTAACTATGGCTACACCTTC.

The rearrangement joins TRBV30 to TRBJ1-6; D not certain. Germline V gene sequence: CDR1 GTSNPN, CDR2 SVGIG (reference sequence). V lost 4 bases and J lost 10, with 11 bases in between. This CDR3 is built from 12 residues. The CDR3 coding sequence is TGTGCCTGGACTTTGGACTCCTCACCCCTCCACTTT. Translation gives CAWTLDSSPLHF. The full variable domain, in which reference TRBV30 and TRBJ1-6 provide the parts outside the CDR3, is SQTIHQWPATLVQPVGSPLSLECTVEGTSNPNLYWYRQAAGRGLQLLFYSVGIGQISSEVPQNLSASRPQDRQFILSSKKLLLSDSGFYLCAWTLDSSPLHFGNGTRLTVT.

This clone appeared once. V usage is TRBV18 and J usage is TRBJ1-4; no firm D call. The CDR3 consists of 14 residues. With 3 bases removed from V and 4 bases from J, the gap between germline ends came to 9 bases. The germline V gene has CDR1 KGHSH and CDR2 LQKENI. DNA of the CDR3: TGTGCCAGCTCACCCGGACTGAGTAATGAAAAACTGTTTTTT. Its protein is CASSPGLSNEKLFF.

This clone was counted between two and nine times. The genes are TRBV7-9 and TRBJ1-2; 7 bases match TRBD1. With V trimmed by 3 bases and J by 8 bases, 9 bases remained unmatched. The germline gives CDR1 SEHNR, CDR2 FQNEAQ (reference sequence). The CDR3 consists of 14 residues. As DNA, the CDR3 is TGTGCCAGCAGCTTTGACAGGGTGGCGTCCGGCTACACCTTC. It encodes CASSFDRVASGYTF.

The chain carries TRBV21-1 and TRBJ2-7; no DNA check was done on the table's D call, TRBD2. TRBV21-1 is an annotated pseudogene. The CDR3 sequence is 15 residues long. The CDR3 loop is CASSNPTEGPYEQYF. The CDR3 DNA is TGTGCCAGCAGCAATCCTACCGAGGGCCCTTACGAGCAGTACTTC.

Comments on this clone: Other DNA sequences in the sample encode the same CDR3. The chain links TRBV19 to TRBJ1-4, with 11 bases fitting TRBD1. Germline V gene data show CDR1 as LNHDA and CDR2 as SQIVND (reference sequence). The CDR3 loop spans 15 amino acids. V dropped 4 bases and J dropped 7; count of bases not matched to a gene: 5. CDR3 region: CASSSRTGGGEKLFF. DNA for the CDR3: TGTGCCAGTAGTAGCCGGACAGGGGGCGGTGAAAAACTGTTTTTT.

The genes are TRBV13 and TRBJ2-1, with 9 positions matching TRBD1. This CDR3 region has 15 residues. Losses at the gene ends were 5 bases for V and 11 bases for J; bases not matched to a gene: 13. Germline-derived CDR1 and CDR2 are PRHDT and FYEKMQ (reference sequence). This CDR3 reads CASSPQLDRGFKQFF. The CDR3, as DNA: TGTGCCAGCAGCCCCCAACTCGACAGGGGGTTCAAGCAGTTCTTC.

The CDR3 sequence: CASSLSTGGSYGYTF. CDR3 nucleotides: TGCGCCAGCAGCTTGTCCACAGGGGGAAGCTATGGCTACACCTTC. The rearrangement uses TRBV5-1 and TRBJ1-2, with 8 bases identical to TRBD1. After removal of 1 base from V and 4 bases from J, the junction contained 6 bases not matched to a gene. Germline V gene data show CDR1 as SGHRS and CDR2 as YFSETQ. The length of the CDR3 is 15 residues.

The chain joins TRBV6-1 to TRBJ1-6; 7 bases are a match to TRBD1. The CDR3 contains 15 residues. J lost 9 bases, V lost 2 bases, and 7 bases had no gene match. Per the germline V gene, CDR1 is MNHNS and CDR2 is SASEGT. CDR3 sequence: CASSEFDRVRSPLHF. The CDR3 nucleotides read TGTGCCAGCAGTGAATTCGACAGGGTTCGTTCACCCCTCCACTTT.

The gene calls are TRBV5-1 and TRBJ1-1, with D possibly being TRBD1 (5 bases). The CDR3 contains 14 residues. Trimming cost V 2 bases and J 1 base, with 9 bases left between them. Germline lookup yields CDR1 SGHRS and CDR2 YFSETQ. The CDR3 region is CASSLSTGNTEAFF. CDR3 coding DNA: TGCGCCAGCAGCTTAAGTACAGGGAACACTGAAGCTTTCTTT.

This clone has just a few counts. V and J are TRBV6-1 and TRBJ2-2; 7 bases fit TRBD1. The CDR3 runs to 16 residues. The trim removed 6 bases at V and 4 bases at J, leaving 11 bases unmatched. The germline V gene encodes CDR1 MNHNS and CDR2 SASEGT. The CDR3 here is CASREQGMISTGELFF. The CDR3 region has the DNA TGTGCCAGCAGAGAACAGGGGATGATATCCACCGGGGAGCTGTTTTTT.